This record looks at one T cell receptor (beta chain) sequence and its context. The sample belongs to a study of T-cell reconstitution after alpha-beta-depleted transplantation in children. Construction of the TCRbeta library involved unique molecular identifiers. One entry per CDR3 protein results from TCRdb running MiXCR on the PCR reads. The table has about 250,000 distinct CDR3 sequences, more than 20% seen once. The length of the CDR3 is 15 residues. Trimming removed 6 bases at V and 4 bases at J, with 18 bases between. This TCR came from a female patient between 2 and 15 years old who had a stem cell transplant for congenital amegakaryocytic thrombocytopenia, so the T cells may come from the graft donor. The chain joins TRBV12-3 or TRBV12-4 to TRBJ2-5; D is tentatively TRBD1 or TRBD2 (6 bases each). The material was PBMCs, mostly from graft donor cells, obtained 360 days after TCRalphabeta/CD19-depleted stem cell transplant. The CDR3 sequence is CASSPPPGALETQYF. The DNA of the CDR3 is TGTGCCAGCAGCCCCCCCCCGGGGGCGCTAGAGACCCAGTACTTC.